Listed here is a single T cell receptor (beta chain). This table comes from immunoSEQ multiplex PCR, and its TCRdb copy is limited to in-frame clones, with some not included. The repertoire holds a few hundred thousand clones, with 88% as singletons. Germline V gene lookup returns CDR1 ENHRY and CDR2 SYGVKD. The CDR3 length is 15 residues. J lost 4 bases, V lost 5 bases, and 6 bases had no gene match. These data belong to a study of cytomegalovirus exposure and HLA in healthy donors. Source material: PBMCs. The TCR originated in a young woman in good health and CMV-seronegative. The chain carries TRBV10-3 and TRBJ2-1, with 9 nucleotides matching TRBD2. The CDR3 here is CAISIAGASYNEQFF. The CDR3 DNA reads TGTGCCATCAGTATAGCGGGAGCCTCATACAATGAGCAGTTCTTC.